Sequencing of this TCR beta chain was carried out in a study of CDR3 diversity in severe acne. MiXCR, applied by TCRdb to the PCR reads, yields one record per CDR3 protein. The sample lists over 70,000 distinct CDR3 sequences, under 65% seen once, with 14% in the top ten. Notes on this clonotype: A clone one base away is much larger, so this may be a read error.

CDR1 and CDR2 from the germline V gene are KGHSH and LQKENI. The CDR3 has 13 residues. The sequence derives from a male donor in good health, without acne. What was sequenced was blood. The chain joins TRBV18 to TRBJ1-2; D is unclear. The DNA of the CDR3 is TGTGCCAGCTCACCACGAACAGCCAATGGCTGCACCTTC. The encoded protein is CASSPRTANGCTF.